The 21 T cell receptor beta chains in this list originate from one sample, sequenced in a study of shared clonotypes between healthy human individuals. The data were produced by immunoSEQ multiplex PCR, yet TCRdb's version contains in-frame clones alone and is incomplete. Among roughly 2.2 million clones, 80% to 95% were seen once, and the ten largest hold about 0.36%. Sequencing was done on a sample of naive CD4+ T cells from PBMCs. The sample's subset: CD45RA+ positively selected. The receptor set was obtained from a man aged 18 to 30 in good health. Some clones in this sample may be carry-over from other donors' samples.

The count of this clone is one. A junction boundary mismatches the germline segment, possibly from a read error. This rearrangement joins TRBV28 to TRBJ2-7; TRBD1 agrees at 9 bases. Germline V gene sequence: CDR1 MDHEN, CDR2 SYDVKM. The CDR3 length is 20 residues. The CDR3 here is CTSAYDGQGLSGTPNYEQYF. CDR3 nucleotides: TGTACCAGTGCTTACGACGGACAGGGGCTAAGCGGGACCCCAAACTACGAGCAGTACTTC.

V and J are TRBV2 and TRBJ2-3; possible D gene TRBD1, 5 bases. The germline V gene encodes CDR1 SNHLY and CDR2 FYNNEI. Trimming removed 5 bases at V and 11 bases at J, with 20 bases between. CDR3 size: 14 residues. The CDR3 spells CASSQSNSDSMQYF. For the CDR3, the DNA is TGTGCCAGCAGTCAAAGTAACTCTGACAGTATGCAGTATTTT.

The chain couples TRBV16 to TRBJ1-2; D remains ambiguous. The CDR3 loop spans 11 amino acids. The V and J ends lost 4 bases and 3 bases respectively, with 3 bases between them. The V gene's germline CDR1 is KGHSY and CDR2 FQNENV. The CDR3 is CASSLHYGYTF. Here the CDR3 DNA reads TGTGCCAGCAGCCTCCACTATGGCTACACCTTC.

The chain combines TRBV28 with TRBJ2-5; D gene uncertain. Germline-derived CDR1 and CDR2 are MDHEN and SYDVKM. V was trimmed by 2 bases and J by 9 bases, leaving 19 bases between them. This CDR3 comprises 15 residues. CDR3 bases: TGTGCCAGCAGTTTACGGTGGTGGATCCGGGTGGCCCAGTACTTC. Its translation is CASSLRWWIRVAQYF.

The chain is built from TRBV28 and TRBJ1-5; 8 bases are a match to TRBD1. Per the germline V gene, CDR1 is MDHEN and CDR2 is SYDVKM. The CDR3 extends over 15 amino acids. V trimming: 3 bases; J trimming: 7 bases; junction bases outside the gene matches: 8. For the CDR3, the DNA is TGTGCCAGCAGTTTGGTCCAGGGGGCAAGACAGCCCCAGCATTTT. It encodes CASSLVQGARQPQHF. Full variable domain (remainder filled in from reference TRBV28 and TRBJ1-5): DVKVTQSSRYLVKRTGEKVFLECVQDMDHENMFWYRQDPGLGLRLIYFSYDVKMKEKGDIPEGYSVSREKKERFSLILESASTNQTSMYLCASSLVQGARQPQHFGDGTRLSIL.

V is TRBV10-1 and J is TRBJ2-3; D may match TRBD1 or TRBD2 (5 bases each). The V gene's germline CDR1 is WNHNN and CDR2 SYGVQD (reference sequence). CDR3 size: 15 residues. The ends were cut back, 3 bases at V and 1 base at J, with 11 bases in the middle. CDR3 nucleotides: TGCGCCAGCAGTGATTTGAGGGACCGCACAGATACGCAGTATTTT. It translates to CASSDLRDRTDTQYF.

The rearrangement links TRBV19 to TRBJ1-2; 8 bases align to TRBD1. Germline assignment: CDR1 LNHDA and CDR2 SQIVND (reference sequence). CDR3 length equals 16 residues. V lost 5 bases and J lost 3; bases outside the gene matches: 11. The chain's CDR3 is CASSPTLGTGDYGYTF. Written as DNA, the CDR3 is TGTGCCAGTAGTCCAACGCTTGGGACAGGAGACTATGGCTACACCTTC.

CDR3 in amino acids: CASGWGASVWGYTF. Here the CDR3 DNA reads TGTGCTAGTGGTTGGGGGGCGTCCGTTTGGGGCTACACCTTC. The V and J genes are TRBV12-5 and TRBJ1-2, with D possibly TRBD1 on 6 matching bases. V gave up 4 bases and J gave up 8 bases, with 17 bases separating them. Germline loops: CDR1 LGHNT, CDR2 FRNRAP. This CDR3 spans 14 amino acids.

In this sample, this clone turned up once. This sequence joins TRBV27 and TRBJ2-1; a possible D gene is TRBD2 (7 bases). The CDR3 runs to 17 residues. The germline CDR1 and CDR2 sequences are MNHEY and SMNVEV (reference sequence). V lost 0 bases and J lost 7, with 19 bases in between. This CDR3 reads CASSLSGAGGRGNEQFF. DNA for the CDR3: TGTGCCAGCAGTTTATCGGGGGCTGGGGGGAGGGGAAATGAGCAGTTCTTC.

This chain links TRBV27 with TRBJ1-2; perhaps TRBD1 as D (5 bases). This CDR3 spans 16 amino acids. Trimming cost V 1 base and J 4 bases, with 16 bases left between them. Germline-derived CDR1 and CDR2 are MNHEY and SMNVEV (reference sequence). The CDR3 region is CASSLWGARVGYGYTF. CDR3 sequence (DNA): TGTGCCAGCAGTTTATGGGGCGCCCGAGTGGGCTATGGCTACACCTTC.

The chain carries TRBV25-1 and TRBJ2-7; possibly TRBD1 for D (5 bases). Trimming removed 5 bases at V and 3 bases at J, with 11 bases between. CDR1 MGHDK and CDR2 SYGVNS come from the germline V gene. The CDR3 consists of 13 residues. CDR3 sequence reads: CASSYGANYEQYF. The CDR3 DNA follows: TGTGCCAGCAGTTATGGGGCTAACTACGAGCAGTACTTC.

The chain uses TRBV7-3 and TRBJ2-2, with 15 bases that match TRBD2. V was pared by 5 bases and J by 6 bases, with 16 bases of the junction left unmatched. The CDR3 extends over 20 amino acids. Germline V gene sequence: CDR1 SGHTA, CDR2 FQGTGA. As DNA, the CDR3 is TGTGCCAGCAGCCCAACTCCGGGACTAGCGGGAGGAGGTTCGCCCGGGGAGCTGTTTTTT. Translated, it gives CASSPTPGLAGGGSPGELFF.

The V call is TRBV10-3, the J call TRBJ2-3; 9 bases line up with TRBD2. This CDR3 is built from 15 residues. Unmatched junction bases numbered 5, after V lost 3 bases and J lost 4 bases. The germline CDR1 and CDR2 sequences are ENHRY and SYGVKD. CDR3 DNA sequence: TGTGCCATCAGTGACTGGCGGGAGGGACCAGATACGCAGTATTTT. It specifies CAISDWREGPDTQYF.

CDR3 sequence (DNA): TGTGCCAGCAGCGTAGGCGGAGCTTTAGCCAAAAACATTCAGTACTTC. As protein: CASSVGGALAKNIQYF. V usage is TRBV9 and J usage is TRBJ2-4; D ambiguous. V was trimmed by 0 bases and J by 0 bases, leaving 10 bases between them. Germline assignment: CDR1 SGDLS and CDR2 YYNGEE. The CDR3 loop spans 16 amino acids.

This clone has a single count. This CDR3 is CASSPHRDSSNGYTF. CDR3 nucleotides: TGTGCCAGCAGCCCTCACCGGGACAGCTCGAATGGCTACACCTTC. The chain links TRBV7-3 to TRBJ1-2; 7 nucleotides line up with TRBD1. Germline V gives CDR1 SGHTA, CDR2 FQGTGA. The CDR3 runs 15 residues. With V trimmed by 5 bases and J by 6 bases, 12 bases remained unmatched.

This clone was seen once. V gene TRBV5-4 combines with J gene TRBJ2-3; the D gene is possibly TRBD2 (6 bases). CDR3 length: 15 amino acids. The V gene's germline CDR1 is SGHNT and CDR2 YYREEE (reference sequence). Trimming cost V 0 bases and J 3 bases, with 11 bases left between them. In DNA, the CDR3 is TGTGCCAGCAGCTTGGAATCGGGGGAGACAGATACGCAGTATTTT. Translation gives CASSLESGETDTQYF.

V gene TRBV12-2 combines with J gene TRBJ2-7; whether TRBD2, the table's D call, matches the DNA was not checked. TRBV12-2 constitutes a pseudogene. The CDR3 covers 14 residues. The CDR3 coding sequence is TGTGCAAGTCGCCGACTAGCGGGAGACTACGAGCAGTACTTC. As protein: CASRRLAGDYEQYF.

The chain recombines TRBV5-6 with TRBJ2-7; 8 bases fit TRBD1. The germline gives CDR1 SGHDT, CDR2 YYEEEE. The length of the CDR3 is 14 residues. V dropped 1 base and J dropped 5; count of bases not matched to a gene: 5. The CDR3 loop reads CASSLQGAVNEQYF. The CDR3 DNA follows: TGTGCCAGCAGCTTGCAGGGGGCAGTGAACGAGCAGTACTTC.

This clone was found once. The chain has TRBV30 and TRBJ1-1, with 7 bases lining up with TRBD1. Germline V gene lookup returns CDR1 GTSNPN and CDR2 SVGIG (reference sequence). The CDR3 contains 14 residues. V lost 3 bases and J lost 4; bases outside the gene matches: 8. CDR3 residues: CAWSEDRWGTEAFF. The CDR3 bases are TGTGCCTGGAGCGAGGACAGGTGGGGCACTGAAGCTTTCTTT.

This chain joins TRBV27 and TRBJ1-5, with TRBD1 as a possible D gene (6 bases). Trimming removed 1 base at V and 3 bases at J, with 7 bases between. Germline lookup yields CDR1 MNHEY and CDR2 SMNVEV (reference sequence). The CDR3 contains 14 residues. The CDR3 DNA reads as TGTGCCAGCAGTTTATTGGGGGCCAATCAGCCCCAGCATTTT. The encoded protein is CASSLLGANQPQHF.

The V gene is TRBV5-1, the J gene TRBJ2-1; 9 bases line up with TRBD2. Unmatched junction bases numbered 2, after V lost 1 base and J lost 3 bases. The CDR3 loop spans 15 amino acids. The germline V gene has CDR1 SGHRS and CDR2 YFSETQ. DNA of the CDR3: TGCGCCAGCAGCTTGAGCGGGAGGAACTACAATGAGCAGTTCTTC. Translated, it gives CASSLSGRNYNEQFF.